This TCR beta chain comes out of a study of T cells in Graves' hyperthyroidism and ophthalmopathy. The TCR beta CDR3 regions underwent amplification using RNA transcripts as the source. HTBI primers were employed in a first-round RT-PCR of the TCR CDR3. MiXCR, run by TCRdb on the multiplex PCR reads, gives a single entry per CDR3 protein. The data contain around 660,000 distinct CDR3 sequences, 45% of them singletons. In regard to this clonotype: This could be a read error, since a much larger clone is one nucleotide away.

Exclusion of patients followed from uncontrolled infection, other autoimmune disease, pregnancy or lactation. V was shortened by 5 bases and J by 9 bases, with 14 bases between the two germline ends. The length of the CDR3 is 14 residues. Germline assignment: CDR1 SNHLY and CDR2 FYNNEI. The chain combines TRBV2 with TRBJ1-6; D call uncertain. The sequenced sample was peripheral blood or thyroid tissue (not recorded which). This TCR was recovered from an adult man with Graves' disease, either hyperthyroidism or ophthalmopathy (not recorded which). The CDR3 DNA reads TGTGCCAGCAGTCCCACCTCCCCCGGTTCACCCCTCCACTTT. It specifies CASSPTSPGSPLHF.